These 5 T cell receptor beta chains originate from one sample sequenced in a study of T cell responses to AZD1222 COVID-19 vaccine. TCRdb's table, derived via immunoSEQ multiplex PCR, lists solely in-frame clones and lacks some. Of 150,000 to 200,000 clones listed, over 85% are singletons. Source: peripheral blood, taken on day 0 of AZD1222 vaccination. The source of these receptors is an adult in good health.

The chain uses TRBV19 and TRBJ2-5, with D possibly matching TRBD1 (6 bases). Germline-derived CDR1 and CDR2 are LNHDA and SQIVND (reference sequence). V was clipped by 4 bases and J by 0 bases, with 12 bases between them. CDR3 length: 15 amino acids. CDR3 in DNA: TGTGCCAGTAGTACACTGGACAGTTACCAAGAGACCCAGTACTTC. It yields the protein CASSTLDSYQETQYF.

The V and J genes are TRBV27 and TRBJ2-6; TRBD1 matches 7 bases. Germline-derived CDR1 and CDR2 are MNHEY and SMNVEV (reference sequence). V lost 5 bases to trimming and J lost 4 bases; unmatched junction nucleotides: 8. The CDR3 loop spans 16 amino acids. In DNA, the CDR3 is TGTGCCAGCAGTAGATACACAGGGGACGGGGCCAACGTCCTGACTTTC. Protein: CASSRYTGDGANVLTF. Based on the CDR3 plus reference TRBV27 and TRBJ2-6, the full variable domain is EAQVTQNPRYLITVTGKKLTVTCSQNMNHEYMSWYRQDPGLGLRQIYYSMNVEVTDKGDVPEGYKVSRKEKRNFPLILESPSPNQTSLYFCASSRYTGDGANVLTFGAGSRLTVL.

The V gene is TRBV18, the J gene TRBJ1-1, with 10 bases identical to TRBD1. Germline V lookup: CDR1 KGHSH, CDR2 LQKENI. The CDR3 extends over 17 amino acids. The V gene end was trimmed by 3 bases and the J gene end by 1 base; junction bases not matched to a gene: 8. CDR3 coding DNA: TGTGCCAGCTCACCCCCCCGGGGACAGGGGCGGAACACTGAAGCTTTCTTT. As protein: CASSPPRGQGRNTEAFF.

J is TRBJ1-4 and V is TRBV29-1, with D maybe TRBD1 (6 bases). The V gene's germline CDR1 is SQVTM and CDR2 ANQGSEA. This CDR3 is 14 amino acids long. V gave up 6 bases and J gave up 8 bases, with 19 bases separating them. The CDR3 region has the DNA TGCAGCGTCCCCGGGTCAGGGGCAAGAGAAAAACTGTTTTTT. This translates into CSVPGSGAREKLFF. Together with reference TRBV29-1 and TRBJ1-4, the CDR3 gives the full variable domain: SAVISQKPSRDICQRGTSLTIQCQVDSQVTMMFWYRQQPGQSLTLIATANQGSEATYESGFVIDKFPISRPNLTFSTLTVSNMSPEDSSIYLCSVPGSGAREKLFFGSGTQLSVL.

In nucleotides, the CDR3 is TGTGCCAGCAGTGACCCCGGGACAGGGAACGGCTACACCTTC. Its translation: CASSDPGTGNGYTF. This chain uses TRBV6-1 with TRBJ1-2, with 9 bases that match TRBD1. J lost 8 bases, V lost 3 bases, and 7 bases had no gene match. CDR1 MNHNS and CDR2 SASEGT come from the germline V gene. The CDR3 covers 14 residues.